This is a list of T cell receptor beta chains from one sample in a study of beta chain features in type 1 diabetes. Repertoires were generated with immunoSEQ multiplex PCR, while TCRdb's copy carries only in-frame clones and drops some. In the table there are over 700,000 clones, about 17% of which are singletons. Source material: naive CD4+ T cells from blood. The receptors originated from a woman between 18 and 29 years old in good health. Each CDR3 is given with its conserved first and last residue. The order of the fields is D gene, clone size, J gene, V gene, CDR3 protein, CDR3 DNA. D genes are given only for firm matches. Part of the rows lack a size; the others show once, few, many or a class for expanded clones.

D: TRBD1; size: -; J: TRBJ1-1; V: TRBV6-1; CDR3: CASRGQPNTEAFF; DNA: TGTGCCAGCAGGGGACAGCCGAACACTGAAGCTTTCTTT
D: TRBD1; size: few; J: TRBJ2-1; V: TRBV5-1; CDR3: CASSFPDRGHNEQFF; DNA: TGCGCCAGCAGCTTCCCGGACAGGGGACACAATGAGCAGTTCTTC
D: -; size: few; J: TRBJ1-5; V: TRBV25-1; CDR3: CASSESGAGNQPQHF; DNA: TGTGCCAGCAGTGAATCGGGCGCTGGCAATCAGCCCCAGCATTTT
D: -; size: -; J: TRBJ2-3; V: TRBV13; CDR3: CASSPEGNTQYF; DNA: TGTGCCAGCAGCCCGGAGGGAAATACGCAGTATTTT
D: -; size: -; J: TRBJ2-3; V: TRBV28; CDR3: CASSPGPISQYF; DNA: TGTGCCAGCAGCCCGGGACCAATCTCGCAGTATTTT
D: -; size: -; J: TRBJ2-5; V: TRBV5-4; CDR3: CASSLRQETQYF; DNA: TGTGCCAGCAGCTTGAGGCAAGAGACCCAGTACTTC
D: TRBD2; size: -; J: TRBJ2-5; V: TRBV9; CDR3: CASSPQTSGTMKTQYF; DNA: TGTGCCAGCAGCCCCCAGACTAGCGGCACCATGAAGACCCAGTACTTC
D: -; size: few; J: TRBJ2-1; V: TRBV7-2; CDR3: CASSLAAGPYNEQFF; DNA: TGTGCCAGCAGCTTAGCGGCAGGGCCCTACAATGAGCAGTTCTTC
D: -; size: few; J: TRBJ2-5; V: TRBV9; CDR3: CASSVGGTQETQYF; DNA: TGTGCCAGCAGCGTAGGGGGGACCCAAGAGACCCAGTACTTC
D: TRBD2; size: -; J: TRBJ2-1; V: TRBV10-3; CDR3: CAISEPMSGRAYNEQFF; DNA: TGTGCCATCAGTGAGCCTATGAGCGGGAGGGCCTACAATGAGCAGTTCTTC
D: -; size: few; J: TRBJ1-1; V: TRBV11-1; CDR3: CASSLAGGTEAFF; DNA: TGTGCCAGCAGCTTAGCCGGGGGGACTGAAGCTTTCTTT
D: -; size: few; J: TRBJ1-1; V: TRBV10-3; CDR3: CAISDSGQMNTEAFF; DNA: TGTGCCATCAGTGATTCGGGACAAATGAACACTGAAGCTTTCTTT
D: -; size: -; J: TRBJ2-7; V: TRBV28; CDR3: CASSPSGRGIVNEQYF; DNA: TGTGCCAGCAGTCCATCGGGACGGGGCATCGTTAACGAGCAGTACTTC
D: -; size: few; J: TRBJ1-1; V: TRBV21-1; CDR3: CASTPRNTEAFF; DNA: TGTGCCAGCACCCCAAGGAACACTGAAGCTTTCTTT
D: TRBD2; size: few; J: TRBJ2-5; V: TRBV5-1; CDR3: CASSFPGLAVQETQYF; DNA: TGCGCCAGCAGCTTCCCGGGACTAGCGGTACAGGAGACCCAGTACTTC
D: -; size: few; J: TRBJ2-7; V: TRBV9; CDR3: CASSVDSFYEQYF; DNA: TGTGCCAGCAGCGTAGATTCCTTCTACGAGCAGTACTTC
D: -; size: -; J: TRBJ2-3; V: TRBV5-6; CDR3: CASSLARGFPDTQYF; DNA: TGTGCCAGCAGCTTGGCCAGGGGCTTTCCAGATACGCAGTATTTT
D: TRBD2; size: -; J: TRBJ2-2; V: TRBV14; CDR3: CASSQATSSGRRRNTGELFF; DNA: TGTGCCAGCAGCCAAGCCACCTCATCCGGGAGGCGTCGGAACACCGGGGAGCTGTTTTTT
D: TRBD1; size: -; J: TRBJ1-4; V: TRBV4-1; CDR3: CASSRSRDSGEKLFF; DNA: TGCGCCAGCAGTCGGAGCCGGGACAGTGGCGAAAAACTGTTTTTT
D: -; size: -; J: TRBJ2-7; V: TRBV29-1; CDR3: CSVRATSYEQYF; DNA: TGCAGCGTTAGGGCCACCTCCTACGAGCAGTACTTC
D: -; size: -; J: TRBJ2-5; V: TRBV6-6; CDR3: CASSHRLLQETQYF; DNA: TGTGCCAGCAGTCATAGACTGCTACAAGAGACCCAGTACTTC
D: TRBD2; size: once; J: TRBJ2-7; V: TRBV28; CDR3: CASTLSGRFSEQYF; DNA: TGTGCCAGCACCCTTAGCGGGAGGTTCTCCGAGCAGTACTTC
D: -; size: few; J: TRBJ2-5; V: TRBV9; CDR3: CASSVRPQETQYF; DNA: TGTGCCAGCAGCGTAAGGCCACAAGAGACCCAGTACTTC
D: TRBD1; size: few; J: TRBJ2-1; V: TRBV19; CDR3: CASSNLGTGVTSYNEQFF; DNA: TGTGCCAGTAGTAACCTTGGGACAGGGGTAACCTCCTACAATGAGCAGTTCTTC
D: TRBD2; size: few; J: TRBJ2-1; V: TRBV28; CDR3: CASSPLAGGRNEQFF; DNA: TGTGCCAGCAGTCCTCTAGCGGGAGGGCGGAATGAGCAGTTCTTC
D: -; size: few; J: TRBJ1-5; V: TRBV15; CDR3: CATSRGENQPQHF; DNA: TGTGCCACCAGCAGAGGTGAGAATCAGCCCCAGCATTTT
D: -; size: -; J: TRBJ1-1; V: TRBV15; CDR3: CATMKRGRGSEAFF; DNA: TGTGCCACCATGAAACGCGGGAGAGGAAGTGAAGCTTTCTTT
D: -; size: many; J: TRBJ2-2; V: TRBV21-1; CDR3: CASSFAANTGELFF; DNA: TGTGCCAGCAGCTTTGCGGCGAACACCGGGGAGCTGTTTTTT
D: TRBD1; size: -; J: TRBJ1-1; V: TRBV10-3; CDR3: CAIRETGSGTEAFF; DNA: TGTGCCATCAGGGAGACAGGGAGTGGCACTGAAGCTTTCTTT
D: -; size: -; J: TRBJ2-4; V: TRBV28; CDR3: CASSLVSSGLAKNIQYF; DNA: TGTGCCAGCAGTTTGGTGTCCAGCGGGCTAGCCAAAAACATTCAGTACTTC
D: -; size: -; J: TRBJ2-7; V: TRBV19; CDR3: CASSRRLIGAYEQYF; DNA: TGTGCCAGTAGCCGTCGACTTATCGGGGCCTACGAGCAGTACTTC
D: TRBD1; size: -; J: TRBJ2-7; V: TRBV6-6; CDR3: CASSTRGSYEQYF; DNA: TGTGCCAGCAGTACCAGGGGGTCTTACGAGCAGTACTTC
D: -; size: -; J: TRBJ2-1; V: TRBV7-2; CDR3: CASSSQTGPNEQFF; DNA: TGTGCCAGCAGCTCCCAGACAGGCCCCAATGAGCAGTTCTTC
D: -; size: -; J: TRBJ2-7; V: TRBV11-2; CDR3: CASSLRRGTYEQYF; DNA: TGTGCCAGCAGCTTACGGCGCGGAACCTACGAGCAGTACTTC
D: -; size: -; J: TRBJ2-5; V: TRBV5-1; CDR3: CASRYSGETQYF; DNA: TGCGCCAGCAGATATTCGGGTGAGACCCAGTACTTC
D: -; size: -; J: TRBJ2-3; V: TRBV7-9; CDR3: CASSGPLSTDTQYF; DNA: TGTGCCAGCAGCGGCCCACTAAGCACAGATACGCAGTATTTT
D: -; size: -; J: TRBJ2-1; V: TRBV4-3; CDR3: CASSQDRLVWRTHNEQFF; DNA: TGCGCCAGCAGCCAAGATCGGCTAGTTTGGCGCACACACAATGAGCAGTTCTTC
D: -; size: few; J: TRBJ2-7; V: TRBV2; CDR3: CASTKGGLENEQYF; DNA: TGTGCCAGCACCAAGGGGGGGTTGGAGAACGAGCAGTACTTC
D: TRBD1; size: -; J: TRBJ2-5; V: TRBV7-2; CDR3: CASSKGPTGGQETQYF; DNA: TGTGCCAGCAGTAAAGGGCCGACAGGGGGGCAAGAGACCCAGTACTTC
D: TRBD1; size: -; J: TRBJ2-5; V: TRBV29-1; CDR3: CSETGTGGQETQYF; DNA: TGCAGCGAAACCGGGACAGGGGGTCAAGAGACCCAGTACTTC
D: -; size: few; J: TRBJ2-7; V: TRBV7-9; CDR3: CASSHSSSEQYF; DNA: TGTGCCAGCAGCCACTCTTCTTCCGAGCAGTACTTC
D: -; size: few; J: TRBJ2-3; V: TRBV5-4; CDR3: CASSFTVRFTDTQYF; DNA: TGTGCCAGCAGCTTCACGGTACGATTCACAGATACGCAGTATTTT
D: -; size: few; J: TRBJ2-5; V: TRBV6-1; CDR3: CASSEAPKETQYF; DNA: TGTGCCAGCAGTGAGGCCCCGAAAGAGACCCAGTACTTC
D: TRBD1; size: -; J: TRBJ1-2; V: TRBV27; CDR3: CASSRRDSRGYTF; DNA: TGTGCCAGCAGTCGCCGGGACAGTCGGGGCTACACCTTC
D: TRBD1; size: -; J: TRBJ2-3; V: TRBV29-1; CDR3: CSGGQGRDTQYF; DNA: TGCAGCGGAGGACAGGGACGGGATACGCAGTATTTT
D: -; size: -; J: TRBJ2-1; V: TRBV11-2; CDR3: CASSLKGMGSGYNEQFF; DNA: TGTGCCAGCAGCTTAAAGGGCATGGGGTCTGGCTACAATGAGCAGTTCTTC
D: -; size: few; J: TRBJ2-7; V: TRBV10-3; CDR3: CAISALEGSSYEQYF; DNA: TGTGCCATCAGTGCATTGGAGGGGAGTTCCTACGAGCAGTACTTC
D: TRBD1; size: -; J: TRBJ1-5; V: TRBV10-3; CDR3: CAISQGVSNQPQHF; DNA: TGTGCCATCTCACAGGGGGTGAGCAATCAGCCCCAGCATTTT